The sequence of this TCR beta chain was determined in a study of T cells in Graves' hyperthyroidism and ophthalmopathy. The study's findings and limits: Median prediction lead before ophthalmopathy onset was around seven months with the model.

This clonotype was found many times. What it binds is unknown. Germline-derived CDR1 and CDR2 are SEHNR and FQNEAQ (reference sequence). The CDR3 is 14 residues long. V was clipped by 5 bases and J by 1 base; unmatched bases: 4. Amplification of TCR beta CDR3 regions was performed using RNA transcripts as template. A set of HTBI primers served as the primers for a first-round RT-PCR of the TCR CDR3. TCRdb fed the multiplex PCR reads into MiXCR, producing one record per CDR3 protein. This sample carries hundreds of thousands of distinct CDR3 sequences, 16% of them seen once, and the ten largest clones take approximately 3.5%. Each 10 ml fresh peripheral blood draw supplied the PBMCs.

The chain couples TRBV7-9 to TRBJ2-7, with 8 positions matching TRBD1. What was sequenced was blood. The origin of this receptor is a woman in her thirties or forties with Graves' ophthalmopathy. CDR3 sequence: CASSRDRFSYEQYF. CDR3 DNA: TGTGCCAGCAGCAGGGACAGGTTTTCCTACGAGCAGTACTTC. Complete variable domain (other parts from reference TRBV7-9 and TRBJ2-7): DTGVSQNPRHKITKRGQNVTFRCDPISEHNRLYWYRQTLGQGPEFLTYFQNEAQLEKSRLLSDRFSAERPKGSFSTLEIQRTEQGDSAMYLCASSRDRFSYEQYFGPGTRLTVT.